This TCR beta chain was sequenced in a study of Ad26.COV2.S vaccination and SARS-CoV-2 variants (dated by TCRdb to the early 2020s). Notes on the research overall: Vaccine-arm donors were drawn from COV1001, a multicentre, randomized, double-blind, placebo-controlled phase I-IIa trial of Ad26.COV2.S in healthy adults. TCRbeta repertoire sequencing served as the tool for gauging how specific and how broad the SARS-CoV-2-reactive T cell receptors were following Ad26.COV2.S vaccination. The TCR-sequenced set comprised about 30 samples: some 19 Ad26.COV2.S vaccine recipients, 5 placebo recipients and 8 SARS-CoV-2 convalescent individuals. Blinding of investigators to trial group allocation was maintained during experiments and outcome assessment. Trial participants were randomized into five groups of five, in which low-dose or high-dose Ad26.COV2.S was given once or twice, or placebo was given on both occasions. Ad26.COV2.S was administered intramuscularly at a dose of 5x10^10 or 1x10^11 viral particles, either as one shot or as two shots given 56 days apart. Broader findings and caveats from the paper: Ad26.COV2.S recipients had higher spike-specific TCR breadth than placebo recipients (P = 0.0014). Non-spike TCR breadth was comparable between vaccine and placebo recipients, consistent with the vaccine containing only spike. The authors noted that total T cell responses may have been underestimated by the TCR breadth and depth analyses. The study was not powered for comparison of responses between vaccine doses or regimens. After vaccination, substantial breadth of spike-specific CD8+ and CD4+ T cell responses was reported.

The intended sense of this specimen's treatment or condition label: roughly 18 received Ad26.COV2.S at low or high dose, single or two shots; about 5 received placebo; per-sample allocation not given. Repertoires of vaccine and placebo recipients were sequenced from samples taken on day 63 after the first injection. Cohort 1b enrolled about two dozen adults aged 18-55 years at a single site in Boston, USA, between 29 July and 7 August 2020. Ad26.COV2.S consisted of a replication-incompetent adenovirus type 26 vector by which a prefusion-stabilized SARS-CoV-2 spike protein from the original Wuhan strain was expressed. The CDR3 goes from the cysteine to the phenylalanine over 13 residues. Only the CDR3 DNA stays, 39 bases, in frame from base 1. The germline V gene provides CDR1 SGDLS and CDR2 YYNGEE. Deletion took 0 bases off V and 4 bases off J, with a span of 7 bases between the germline ends. On this clone: This receptor's antigen is unknown. Per-base qualities were not stored, and no clone one base away is much larger.

TCRbeta CDR3 regions were sequenced with the immunoSEQ Assay. After extraction, genomic DNA underwent amplification by bias-controlled multiplex PCR, followed by high-throughput sequencing. For the original study's pipeline: To quantify the absolute abundance of every unique TCRbeta CDR3 region, sequences were collapsed and filtered. T cell fraction was estimated by normalization of TCRbeta template counts to usable DNA, with usable DNA being measured through amplification of reference genes present in all nucleated cells. Repertoire TCRs were annotated as SARS-CoV-2-specific when V gene, CDR3 amino acid sequence and J gene were exactly matched to a known reactive TCR set. The reference SARS-CoV-2 TCR set came from MIRA and was filtered for enrichment in COVID-19-positive ImmuneCODE repertoires, removing public or cross-reactive TCRs. Drawing on the MIRA antigens, annotated TCRs were analysed further at the level of specific ORF or position within ORF. Breadth was defined as the number of annotated unique rearrangements divided by the total number of unique productive rearrangements, and depth was defined as the summed frequency of the annotated unique rearrangements. TCR breadth was compared between groups using two-sided Wilcoxon rank-sum tests. As stored in TCRdb, this immuneACCESS dataset retains in-frame rearrangements with V and J assigned. A fraction of the clones does not appear; measured against another copy, unresolved V genes explain less than half of the discrepancy, and the remainder lacks a known reason. From that table come the V and J calls and clone size; the DNA was used to work out D and trimming. Present in this sample are approximately 400,000 clones, approximately 85% of which were seen just once. The top ten clonotypes cover approximately 3.5% of the sample.

The specimen comprised peripheral blood, sampled in a trial of Ad26.COV2.S vaccine versus placebo. The chain links TRBV9 with TRBJ1-1, with the D gene too uncertain to name. This TCR came from a person between 18 and 65 years old who received the Ad26.COV2.S COVID-19 vaccine or a placebo. The CDR3 here reads CASSVEPGTEAFF. The nucleotides read TGTGCCAGCAGCGTAGAGCCAGGCACTGAAGCTTTCTTT.